This TCR beta chain was retrieved from a study of graft-versus-host responses after intestinal transplantation. Study-wide context: Transplant types were multivisceral, liver-intestinal, or isolated intestinal. The study gave all recipients anti-thymocyte globulin induction, then tacrolimus and steroids for roughly 3 years.

Comment on this clone: The antigen remains undetermined.

This CDR3 region has 14 residues. V shed 3 bases and J 6 bases; nucleotides not matched to a gene: 4. Germline V gives CDR1 MDHEN, CDR2 SYDVKM. Study-wide points: Across patients carrying graft-donor T cell macrochimerism, allografts held high graft-versus-host to host-versus-graft clonal ratios. GvH clones detected in recipient marrow included some appearing first in ileum or blood.

Sequencing used immunoSEQ multiplex PCR; TCRdb keeps in-frame clones, though not all of them. The sample has approximately 90,000 clones, around nine tenths seen once. The source of this sequence is a human donor who received an intestinal transplant. The sequences come from unstimulated CD8+ T cells sorted from spleen or lymph node cells, collected before intestinal transplant. This chain uses TRBV28 with TRBJ1-5; 8 nucleotides match TRBD1. CDR3 region: CASSLRTGIQPQHF. The CDR3 DNA is TGTGCCAGCAGTTTGAGGACAGGGATTCAGCCCCAGCATTTT. The full variable domain, completed using reference TRBV28 and TRBJ1-5, is DVKVTQSSRYLVKRTGEKVFLECVQDMDHENMFWYRQDPGLGLRLIYFSYDVKMKEKGDIPEGYSVSREKKERFSLILESASTNQTSMYLCASSLRTGIQPQHFGDGTRLSIL.